These 28 T cell receptor beta chains came from one sample sequenced in a study of CD8 T cells in ankylosing spondylitis. Study observations and caveats: Characteristic, it appeared, of ankylosing spondylitis blood was a TCR beta motif of about eight highly homologous variants.

These TCRs are of unknown antigen specificity. TCRdb re-analysed the 5' RACE reads in MiXCR, keeping a single row per CDR3 protein. Of more than 650,000 distinct CDR3 sequences in the sample, approximately 12% are singletons; the top ten hold roughly 0.51%. The specimen sequenced was blood, either unsorted or a sorted T cell fraction (not recorded which). These TCRs come from a male donor with ankylosing spondylitis.

This clonotype was seen a handful of times. The chain employs TRBV9 and TRBJ2-3; maybe TRBD2 (6 bases). With 0 bases removed from V and 5 bases from J, the gap between germline ends came to 7 bases. The CDR3 sequence is 13 residues long. The germline CDR1 and CDR2 sequences are SGDLS and YYNGEE. DNA for the CDR3: TGTGCCAGCAGCGTAGGGCGGGGAGATACGCAGTATTTT. As protein: CASSVGRGDTQYF.

This clonotype was seen ten or more times. The chain employs TRBV18 and TRBJ2-6, with 8 nucleotides matching TRBD1. Germline-derived CDR1 and CDR2 are KGHSH and LQKENI. The CDR3 consists of 17 residues. V lost 6 bases and J lost 1; bases outside the gene matches: 8. The CDR3 is CASSSGTGISGANVLTF. The CDR3 bases are TGTGCCAGCTCGTCCGGGACAGGAATTTCTGGGGCCAACGTCCTGACTTTC. The full variable domain, its missing parts supplied by reference TRBV18 and TRBJ2-6, is NAGVMQNPRHLVRRRGQEARLRCSPMKGHSHVYWYRQLPEEGLKFMVYLQKENIIDESGMPKERFSAEFPKEGPSILRIQQVVRGDSAAYFCASSSGTGISGANVLTFGAGSRLTVL.

The chain employs TRBV20-1 and TRBJ2-1; 13 positions match TRBD2. This CDR3 contains 15 residues. Germline values: CDR1 DFQATT, CDR2 SNEGSKA (reference sequence). After removal of 4 bases from V and 5 bases from J, the junction contained 5 bases not matched to a gene. The CDR3 DNA reads TGCAGTGCTACGCCCGGGACTAGCGGGAACAATGAGCAGTTCTTC. This codes for CSATPGTSGNNEQFF.

In this sample, this clonotype turned up many times. The J gene is TRBJ2-1, the V gene TRBV20-1, with 10 bases aligning to TRBD2. Germline CDR1 and CDR2: DFQATT and SNEGSKA (reference sequence). The V segment lost 3 bases and the J segment 5 bases; nucleotides outside the gene matches: 7. CDR3 length: 15 amino acids. The CDR3 nucleotides read TGCAGTGCTAGGATTAGCGGGAGGATACACAATGAGCAGTTCTTC. Translated, it gives CSARISGRIHNEQFF.

This clonotype turned up a few times. The V gene is TRBV12-3 or TRBV12-4, the J gene TRBJ1-2; 11 bases line up with TRBD1. The ends lost 4 bases at V and 7 bases at J; junction bases unmatched: 5. The CDR3 runs 14 residues. CDR3: CASSSPDRGLGYTF. The CDR3 bases are TGTGCCAGCAGTTCCCCGGACAGGGGGCTTGGCTACACCTTC.

The chain has TRBV7-9 and TRBJ2-4; no clear D gene. The V and J ends lost 1 base and 8 bases respectively, with 3 bases between them. CDR1 is SEHNR, CDR2 FQNEAQ, per germline (reference sequence). This CDR3 contains 11 residues. DNA for the CDR3: TGTGCCAGCAGCTTAGAGCACATTCAGTACTTC. Its protein is CASSLEHIQYF.

The V call is TRBV4-3, the J call TRBJ2-2; the D gene is possibly TRBD1 (5 bases). The CDR3 is 15 residues long. Germline lookup yields CDR1 LGHNA and CDR2 YSLEER. V gave up 0 bases and J gave up 5 bases, with 10 bases separating them. DNA of the CDR3: TGCGCCAGCAGCCAAGATGGTAGGGGAACCGGGGAGCTGTTTTTT. Amino acid sequence: CASSQDGRGTGELFF.

This clonotype has more than one count but fewer than ten. The chain is built from TRBV20-1 and TRBJ2-1; D is uncertain. Germline V gene lookup returns CDR1 DFQATT and CDR2 SNEGSKA (reference sequence). The CDR3 has 16 amino acids. Trimming removed 3 bases at V and 0 bases at J, with 15 bases between. Here the CDR3 reads CSASSPRSSSYNEQFF. The DNA of the CDR3 is TGCAGTGCTAGTTCCCCGCGATCAAGCTCCTACAATGAGCAGTTCTTC.

This clonotype was seen ten or more times. V gene TRBV7-2 combines with J gene TRBJ1-2; a weak D match, TRBD1 (6 bases). CDR3 length: 14 residues. Trimming cost V 4 bases and J 3 bases, with 12 bases left between them. Germline V CDR1 and CDR2: SGHTA, FQGNSA. This CDR3 is CASSYQGRDYGYTF. The CDR3 DNA follows: TGTGCCAGCAGCTACCAGGGGCGCGACTATGGCTACACCTTC.

The CDR3 bases are TGTGCCAGCTCCCGGGACAGGTTCGGAGAGCAGTACTTC. It is translated as CASSRDRFGEQYF. The chain combines TRBV18 with TRBJ2-7, with 8 positions matching TRBD1. This CDR3 region has 13 residues. J lost 7 bases, V lost 6 bases, and 8 bases had no gene match. The germline CDR1 and CDR2 sequences are KGHSH and LQKENI.

The rearrangement links TRBV12-3 or TRBV12-4 to TRBJ1-5; no reliable D call. Trimming removed 8 bases from V and 5 bases from J, with 19 bases in between. The length of the CDR3 is 15 residues. CDR3 nucleotide sequence: TGTGCCAGCTCATACCGACATGTTGTGGATCAGCCCCAGCATTTT. Its protein is CASSYRHVVDQPQHF.

The gene calls are TRBV20-1 and TRBJ1-4; a possible D gene is TRBD1 (6 bases). The length of the CDR3 is 13 residues. V lost 6 bases to trimming and J lost 8 bases, with 16 bases between them. Looked up from germline, CDR1 is DFQATT and CDR2 is SNEGSKA (reference sequence). CDR3 coding DNA: TGCAGTGCCAACCCAGGGGATCGGGAAAAACTGTTTTTT. Protein: CSANPGDREKLFF.

This clonotype was observed at least ten times. The J gene is TRBJ1-3, the V gene TRBV20-1; no firm D call. This CDR3 is built from 14 residues. Germline loops: CDR1 DFQATT, CDR2 SNEGSKA (reference sequence). The V end was cut by 4 bases, the J end by 1 base, with 11 bases between. The CDR3 sequence is CSATRVGSGNTIYF. In DNA, the CDR3 is TGCAGTGCTACTCGAGTGGGTTCTGGAAACACCATATATTTT.

The chain has TRBV4-2 and TRBJ1-2; a weak D match, TRBD1 (5 bases). Germline CDR1 is LGHNA and CDR2 is YNFKEQ. The CDR3 runs 13 residues. V lost 7 bases and J lost 6, with 15 bases in between. The CDR3 sequence: CASTPTGADGYTF. CDR3 nucleotides: TGTGCCAGCACCCCAACCGGGGCGGATGGCTACACCTTC.

This clonotype was seen only once. This rearrangement joins TRBV5-1 to TRBJ1-1; D may be TRBD1 (5 bases). CDR1 is SGHRS and CDR2 is YFSETQ in the germline V gene. This CDR3 contains 14 residues. V lost 2 bases, J lost 6 bases, and 14 bases lay in between. The DNA for the CDR3 is TGCGCCAGCAGCTTAAGGGGTGTTGACGCTGAAGCTTTCTTT. It encodes CASSLRGVDAEAFF.

The chain links TRBV20-1 to TRBJ1-2; maybe TRBD1 (6 bases). V dropped 4 bases and J dropped 2 bases, with 11 bases sitting between them. There are 13 residues in the CDR3. Germline V lookup: CDR1 DFQATT, CDR2 SNEGSKA (reference sequence). CDR3 protein: CSAIRGGNYGYTF. CDR3 sequence (DNA): TGCAGTGCTATACGAGGGGGAAACTATGGCTACACCTTC.

This chain uses TRBV5-1 with TRBJ2-1; tentative D call: TRBD1 (7 bases). The CDR3 runs 16 residues. CDR1 and CDR2 (germline): SGHRS, YFSETQ. The V end was cut by 0 bases, the J end by 2 bases, with 12 bases between. CDR3 protein: CASSLARGVAYNEQFF. As DNA, the CDR3 is TGCGCCAGCAGCTTGGCCAGGGGGGTGGCCTACAATGAGCAGTTCTTC.

This clonotype occurred many times. The chain joins TRBV6-5 to TRBJ2-1; TRBD2 matches at 9 bases. The CDR3 is 16 residues long. The V and J ends lost 4 bases and 4 bases, in that order; junction bases with no gene match: 8. Germline V lookup: CDR1 MNHEY, CDR2 SVGAGI. The CDR3 DNA reads as TGTGCCAGCAGTTCCCCCCATGCGGGAGGGTACAATGAGCAGTTCTTC. Translating it yields CASSSPHAGGYNEQFF.

This clonotype occurred many times. V is TRBV6-5 and J is TRBJ2-7, with D possibly TRBD2 on 6 matching bases. Trimming pared 8 bases from V and 3 bases from J, leaving 8 bases between. The CDR3 totals 11 residues. Germline CDR1 MNHEY, CDR2 SVGAGI. CDR3 loop: CASRGYYEQYF. The CDR3 nucleotides read TGTGCCAGCCGGGGGTACTACGAGCAGTACTTC.

The sample holds a few counts of this clonotype. V and J are TRBV5-1 and TRBJ1-1; D gene unclear. Trimming stripped 2 bases from V and 3 bases from J, with 14 bases between. CDR3 length: 15 amino acids. From germline, CDR1 is SGHRS and CDR2 YFSETQ. The CDR3 nucleotides read TGCGCCAGCAGCTTTGCGGAACCGGCGGACACTGAAGCTTTCTTT. Translating gives CASSFAEPADTEAFF.

This clonotype has only a few counts. The chain employs TRBV7-2 and TRBJ2-7; 9 nucleotides align to TRBD2. This CDR3 spans 14 amino acids. The junction had 6 bases not matched to a gene; V was cut back by 2 bases and J by 7 bases. Germline V gene data show CDR1 as SGHTA and CDR2 as FQGNSA. CDR3: CASSLRRGGGEQYF. The CDR3 coding sequence is TGTGCCAGCAGCTTAAGGCGGGGGGGAGGGGAGCAGTACTTC. The complete variable domain, with remaining parts taken from reference TRBV7-2 and TRBJ2-7, reads GAGVSQSPSNKVTEKGKDVELRCDPISGHTALYWYRQSLGQGLEFLIYFQGNSAPDKSGLPSDRFSAERTGGSVSTLTIQRTQQEDSAVYLCASSLRRGGGEQYFGPGTRLTVT.

This clonotype has only one observation. The chain recombines TRBV10-3 with TRBJ1-1; D is undetermined. V lost 6 bases and J 0 bases, leaving 8 bases between the germline ends. CDR3 length equals 13 residues. Looked up from germline, CDR1 is ENHRY and CDR2 is SYGVKD. CDR3 coding DNA: TGTGCCATCAGGGCCGACATGAACACTGAAGCTTTCTTT. This encodes CAIRADMNTEAFF.

The V call is TRBV30, the J call TRBJ1-2, with 8 bases lining up with TRBD1. Germline V gene sequence: CDR1 GTSNPN, CDR2 SVGIG (reference sequence). V was clipped by 5 bases and J by 4 bases; unmatched bases: 3. The CDR3 has 12 residues. Here the CDR3 DNA reads TGTGCCTGGGCAGGACAGGGCTATGGCTACACCTTC. Its protein product is CAWAGQGYGYTF.

The V and J genes are TRBV20-1 and TRBJ2-1; a possible D gene is TRBD1 (6 bases). The V and J ends lost 2 bases and 2 bases respectively, with 13 bases between them. CDR1 and CDR2 from the germline V gene are DFQATT and SNEGSKA (reference sequence). The length of the CDR3 is 15 residues. The CDR3 spells CSARSTGTPYNEQFF. The CDR3 DNA sequence: TGCAGTGCTAGATCCACAGGGACCCCCTACAATGAGCAGTTCTTC.

This clonotype was counted between two and nine times. CDR3 DNA sequence: TGCAGTGCCCAACAGGGCCTAAATGAAAAACTGTTTTTT. This encodes CSAQQGLNEKLFF. This rearrangement joins TRBV20-1 to TRBJ1-4; possibly TRBD1 for D (6 bases). Trimming left V 6 bases short and J 5 bases short, with 13 bases between. The germline gives CDR1 DFQATT, CDR2 SNEGSKA (reference sequence). This CDR3 is 13 amino acids long.

The chain employs TRBV3-1 and TRBJ2-2; TRBD2 agrees at 12 bases. Germline CDR1 is LGHDT and CDR2 is YNNKEL (reference sequence). The J segment lost 4 bases and the V segment lost 4 bases, leaving 1 base of the junction unmatched. The CDR3 length is 15 residues. The CDR3 nucleotides are TGTGCCAGCAGCCGACTAGCGGGAGCCACCGGGGAGCTGTTTTTT. Residues: CASSRLAGATGELFF.

This clonotype was counted ten times or more. The V gene is TRBV27, the J gene TRBJ2-1; D perhaps matches TRBD2 (6 bases). This CDR3 has 14 amino acids. From germline, CDR1 is MNHEY and CDR2 SMNVEV (reference sequence). Trimming shortened V by 6 bases and J by 0 bases, and 9 bases separated the two germline ends. The chain's CDR3 is CASSRDFSYNEQFF. The CDR3 nucleotides are TGTGCCAGCAGCCGGGACTTCTCCTACAATGAGCAGTTCTTC.

The table lists this clonotype with a few counts. The V call is TRBV7-9, the J call TRBJ2-7; D gene ambiguous. This CDR3 has 12 amino acids. From germline, CDR1 is SEHNR and CDR2 FQNEAQ (reference sequence). The germline V and J ends were trimmed by 6 bases and 4 bases, with 10 bases remaining between them. CDR3 bases: TGTGCCAGCAGTTCTATCAAGTACGAGCAGTACTTC. Translating gives CASSSIKYEQYF.